This record looks at one TCR beta chain sequence and its context. Trimming shortened V by 1 base and J by 0 bases, and 18 bases separated the two germline ends. Germline V gives CDR1 SGHVS, CDR2 FQNEAQ. The CDR3 runs to 18 residues. Thawed, overnight-rested PBMC were stained with GMM-loaded CD1B tetramer, viability dye and anti-CD3, then sorted. The CD1B tetramers carried C32 glucose monomycolate purified from Rhodococcus equi. Tetramer-negative cells, around 110,000 per donor, were also sorted. The data stem from a study of T cells in tuberculosis. Study-level points and caveats: The stringent gate may have excluded weak CD1B-GMM tetramer binders.

Chain pairing is unknown; alpha and beta were sequenced separately. Data came from immunoSEQ multiplex PCR; TCRdb stores just in-frame clones and leaves some out. The sample includes tens of thousands of clones, more than 75% of them seen just once. The rearrangement links TRBV7-8 to TRBJ1-2, with D possibly TRBD1 on 6 matching bases. The sequence was obtained from an adult woman with latent tuberculosis. The sample taken for sequencing was CD1b-GMM tetramer-negative cells sorted from PBMCs. This CDR3 reads CASSLVGEGDPANYGYTF. CDR3 DNA: TGTGCCAGCAGCTTAGTGGGTGAGGGGGATCCAGCTAACTATGGCTACACCTTC.